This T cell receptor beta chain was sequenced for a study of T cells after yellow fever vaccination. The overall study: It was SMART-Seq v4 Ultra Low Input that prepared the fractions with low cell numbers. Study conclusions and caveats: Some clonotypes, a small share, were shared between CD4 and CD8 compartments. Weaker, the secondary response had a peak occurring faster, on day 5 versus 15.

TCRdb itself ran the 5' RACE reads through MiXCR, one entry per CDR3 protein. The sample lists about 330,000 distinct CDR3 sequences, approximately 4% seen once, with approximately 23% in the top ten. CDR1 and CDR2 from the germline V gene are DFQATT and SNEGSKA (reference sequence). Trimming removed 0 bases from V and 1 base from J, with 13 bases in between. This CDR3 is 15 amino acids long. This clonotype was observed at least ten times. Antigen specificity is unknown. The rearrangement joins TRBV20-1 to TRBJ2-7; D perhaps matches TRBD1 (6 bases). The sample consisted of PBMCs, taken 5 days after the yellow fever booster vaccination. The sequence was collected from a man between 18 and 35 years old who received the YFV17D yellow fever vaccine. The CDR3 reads CSARDPGQGSYEQYF. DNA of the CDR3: TGCAGTGCTAGAGATCCGGGGCAGGGGTCCTACGAGCAGTACTTC.